Listed below are T cell receptor beta chains from one sample, sequenced in a study of T cell repertoires in cytomegalovirus infection. For these receptors, no antigen is known. From the reads, TCRdb called clonotypes with MiXCR, one entry per CDR3 protein. The table has roughly 78,000 distinct CDR3 sequences, around 42% seen once. Sequencing was performed on CD8+ T cells from cultured PBMCs, taken from culture after CMV antigen stimulation. Every receptor here comes from a human donor in good health (CMV status not recorded). Some clones in this sample may be carry-over from other donors' samples. Both conserved end residues are part of each CDR3. D genes are given only for firm matches. Rows give clone size only sometimes, using once, few, many, or a class for an expanded clone.

j_gene: TRBJ2-5; abundance: few; v_gene: TRBV5-4; len: 14; d_gene: -; CDR3aa: CASSLRQPQETQYF; CDR3nt: TGTGCCAGCAGCCTACGACAGCCCCAAGAGACCCAGTACTTC
j_gene: TRBJ2-6; abundance: -; v_gene: TRBV7-9; len: 19; d_gene: -; CDR3aa: CASSPPTATSPGGANVLTF; CDR3nt: TGTGCCAGCAGCCCCCCGACAGCAACCAGCCCGGGAGGGGCCAACGTCCTGACTTTC
j_gene: TRBJ1-1; abundance: many; v_gene: TRBV2; len: 16; d_gene: -; CDR3aa: CASSVFGEGPNTEAFF; CDR3nt: TGTGCCAGCAGTGTTTTCGGGGAGGGGCCGAACACTGAAGCTTTCTTT
j_gene: TRBJ2-5; abundance: -; v_gene: TRBV28; len: 15; d_gene: -; CDR3aa: CASSLGIQVQETQYF; CDR3nt: TGTGCCAGCAGTTTAGGAATCCAGGTCCAAGAGACCCAGTACTTC
j_gene: TRBJ1-1; abundance: many; v_gene: TRBV7-9; len: 15; d_gene: TRBD1; CDR3aa: CASIKAGTGGAEAFF; CDR3nt: TGTGCCAGCATCAAAGCCGGGACAGGGGGGGCTGAAGCTTTCTTT
j_gene: TRBJ1-4; abundance: -; v_gene: TRBV4-1; len: 15; d_gene: -; CDR3aa: CASSQDGEANEKLFF; CDR3nt: TGCGCCAGCAGCCAAGACGGGGAGGCTAATGAAAAACTGTTTTTT
j_gene: TRBJ1-1; abundance: many; v_gene: TRBV5-5; len: 16; d_gene: -; CDR3aa: CASSLVWDGQNTEAFF; CDR3nt: TGTGCCAGCAGCTTGGTTTGGGACGGACAGAACACTGAAGCTTTCTTT
j_gene: TRBJ2-3; abundance: -; v_gene: TRBV6-6; len: 11; d_gene: -; CDR3aa: CASSYADTQYF; CDR3nt: TGTGCCAGCAGTTATGCAGATACGCAGTATTTT
j_gene: TRBJ2-2; abundance: -; v_gene: TRBV20-1; len: 18; d_gene: -; CDR3aa: CSARGPVFEDTNTGELFF; CDR3nt: TGCAGTGCTAGAGGTCCGGTGTTTGAGGACACGAACACCGGGGAGCTGTTTTTT
j_gene: TRBJ2-7; abundance: -; v_gene: TRBV7-2; len: 14; d_gene: -; CDR3aa: CASSLYLRSYEQYF; CDR3nt: TGTGCCAGCAGCTTATACCTCCGGTCCTACGAGCAGTACTTC
j_gene: TRBJ2-3; abundance: -; v_gene: TRBV12-3/TRBV12-4; len: 16; d_gene: -; CDR3aa: CASSLWGGASTDTQYF; CDR3nt: TGTGCCAGCAGTCTATGGGGGGGCGCAAGCACAGATACGCAGTATTTT
j_gene: TRBJ2-5; abundance: few; v_gene: TRBV7-9; len: 17; d_gene: -; CDR3aa: CASSPRRIQGFRQTQYF; CDR3nt: TGTGCCAGCAGCCCACGTCGGATACAGGGTTTTAGGCAGACCCAGTACTTC
j_gene: TRBJ1-1; abundance: -; v_gene: TRBV7-3; len: 13; d_gene: -; CDR3aa: CASSYQGIPEAFF; CDR3nt: TGTGCCAGCAGCTATCAGGGGATCCCTGAAGCTTTCTTT
j_gene: TRBJ2-2; abundance: many; v_gene: TRBV27; len: 13; d_gene: -; CDR3aa: CASSPFDTGELFF; CDR3nt: TGTGCCAGCAGTCCGTTTGACACCGGGGAGCTGTTTTTT
j_gene: TRBJ2-1; abundance: few; v_gene: TRBV7-2; len: 15; d_gene: -; CDR3aa: CASTLDRSSYNEQFF; CDR3nt: TGTGCCAGCACCCTCGACAGAAGCTCCTACAATGAGCAGTTCTTC
j_gene: TRBJ1-3; abundance: -; v_gene: TRBV12-5; len: 12; d_gene: -; CDR3aa: CASGLPGNTIYF; CDR3nt: TGTGCTAGTGGTTTGCCTGGAAACACCATATATTTT
j_gene: TRBJ2-7; abundance: -; v_gene: TRBV7-6; len: 15; d_gene: TRBD1; CDR3aa: CASSSLTGTDYEQYF; CDR3nt: TGTGCCAGCAGCTCACTGACAGGGACCGATTACGAGCAGTACTTC
j_gene: TRBJ2-7; abundance: once; v_gene: TRBV2; len: 14; d_gene: -; CDR3aa: CATSGRGRAYEQYF; CDR3nt: TGTGCCACCTCCGGGAGGGGGCGCGCCTACGAGCAGTACTTC
j_gene: TRBJ2-7; abundance: few; v_gene: TRBV7-2; len: 15; d_gene: TRBD1; CDR3aa: CASSGGDRSIYEQYF; CDR3nt: TGTGCCAGCAGTGGCGGGGACAGGTCGATCTACGAGCAGTACTTC
j_gene: TRBJ1-1; abundance: few; v_gene: TRBV20-1; len: 13; d_gene: -; CDR3aa: CSAPGPPNTEAFF; CDR3nt: TGCAGTGCCCCGGGGCCGCCGAACACTGAAGCTTTCTTT
j_gene: TRBJ1-1; abundance: -; v_gene: TRBV28; len: 14; d_gene: TRBD1; CDR3aa: CASSLRTGRTEAFF; CDR3nt: TGTGCCAGCAGTTTAAGGACAGGGCGAACTGAAGCTTTCTTT
j_gene: TRBJ2-7; abundance: -; v_gene: TRBV7-9; len: 13; d_gene: TRBD1; CDR3aa: CASLRTGEGWQYF; CDR3nt: TGTGCCAGCTTACGGACAGGGGAAGGGTGGCAGTACTTC
j_gene: TRBJ2-3; abundance: few; v_gene: TRBV27; len: 16; d_gene: -; CDR3aa: CASSYGPPRRSDTQYF; CDR3nt: TGTGCCAGCAGTTACGGTCCGCCTCGGCGGTCAGATACGCAGTATTTT
j_gene: TRBJ2-5; abundance: -; v_gene: TRBV3-1; len: 14; d_gene: -; CDR3aa: CASSQEQGRETQYF; CDR3nt: TGTGCCAGCAGCCAAGAGCAGGGTAGGGAGACCCAGTACTTC
j_gene: TRBJ1-6; abundance: -; v_gene: TRBV4-1; len: 15; d_gene: -; CDR3aa: CASLRAAGHNSPLHF; CDR3nt: TGCGCCAGTCTCAGAGCGGCAGGACATAATTCACCCCTCCACTTT
j_gene: TRBJ1-1; abundance: -; v_gene: TRBV6-4; len: 15; d_gene: -; CDR3aa: CASSESGHPNTEAFF; CDR3nt: TGTGCCAGCAGTGAATCGGGACATCCGAACACTGAAGCTTTCTTT
j_gene: TRBJ2-7; abundance: -; v_gene: TRBV5-1; len: 15; d_gene: TRBD1; CDR3aa: CASSPTGTGWNEQYF; CDR3nt: TGCGCCAGCAGCCCAACCGGGACAGGTTGGAACGAGCAGTACTTC